This entry describes one TCR beta chain. Its antigen remains unidentified. These data originate in a study of PD-1 blockade in classical Hodgkin lymphoma. Overall study findings and caveats: The study found complete responders had baseline diversity similar to newly diagnosed patients. Those starting nivolumab under 1 year post-ASCT were excluded.

From germline, CDR1 is SEHNR and CDR2 FQNEAQ (reference sequence). CDR3 size: 15 residues. V lost 3 bases to trimming and J lost 4 bases, with 13 bases between them. Clones were read by immunoSEQ multiplex PCR, and TCRdb kept only the in-frame ones, dropping some. The sample lists fewer than 110,000 clones; roughly 89% were seen once. All patients relapsed after autologous stem cell transplantation, and brentuximab vedotin exposure varied. The TCR comes from a human donor with classical Hodgkin lymphoma. This sequence joins TRBV7-9 and TRBJ1-5; D is possibly TRBD1 (6 bases). The specimen comprised peripheral blood mononuclear cells (PBMCs), sampled before the second cycle of nivolumab. CDR3 sequence reads: CASSFFGQTNQPQHF. In nucleotides, the CDR3 is TGTGCCAGCAGCTTCTTCGGACAGACGAATCAGCCCCAGCATTTT.